This TCR beta chain was documented in a study of blood T cell repertoires in COVID-19. Study information: Sites in the United States, Italy and Spain provided acute and convalescent COVID-19 samples. T cells, B-cell-depleted T cells, or PBMCs provided the cDNA or gDNA that served as material.

The CDR3 consists of 15 residues. Trimming shortened V by 0 bases and J by 6 bases, and 16 bases separated the two germline ends. Per germline, CDR1 SGHRS and CDR2 YFSETQ. As processed by the authors: From reference gene primer amplification, estimates of nucleated cell counts were derived. The method was immunoSEQ multiplex PCR; TCRdb's version includes in-frame clones alone and lacks a portion of them. D and trimming were read from the DNA, whereas the V and J calls and clone size are those reported in that table. The sample shows about 79,000 clones, around 89% of them seen only once. The sequence was collected from a man aged 70-80 years with active or convalescent COVID-19. The specimen was peripheral blood. The chain employs TRBV5-1 and TRBJ2-7, with D possibly being TRBD1 (6 bases). The CDR3 coding sequence is TGCGCCAGCAGCTTGGACCCAGGGGCGAGGGTCGAGCAGTACTTC. It yields the protein CASSLDPGARVEQYF.